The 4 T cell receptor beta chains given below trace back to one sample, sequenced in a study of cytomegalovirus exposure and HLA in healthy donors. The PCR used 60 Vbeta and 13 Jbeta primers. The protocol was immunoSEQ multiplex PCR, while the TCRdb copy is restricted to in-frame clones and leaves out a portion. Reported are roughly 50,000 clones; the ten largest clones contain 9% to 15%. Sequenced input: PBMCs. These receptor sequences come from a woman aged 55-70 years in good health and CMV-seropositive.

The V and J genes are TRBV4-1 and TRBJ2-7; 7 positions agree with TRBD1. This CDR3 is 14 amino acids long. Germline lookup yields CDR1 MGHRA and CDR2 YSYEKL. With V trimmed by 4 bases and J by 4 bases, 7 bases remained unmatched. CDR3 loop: CASSPNRGPYEQYF. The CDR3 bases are TGCGCCAGCAGCCCAAACAGGGGTCCTTACGAGCAGTACTTC.

The CDR3 protein is CASSVAGTGGRRRRAFF. In DNA, the CDR3 is TGCGCCAGCAGCGTGGCCGGGACAGGGGGCCGCCGGAGGAGGGCTTTCTTT. The J gene is TRBJ1-1, the V gene TRBV5-1; 12 nucleotides line up with TRBD1. V shed 4 bases, J shed 11 bases, and the junction held 18 bases outside the gene matches. From germline, CDR1 is SGHRS and CDR2 YFSETQ. The CDR3 is made up of 17 amino acids.

Here the CDR3 DNA reads TGTGCCAGCAGTAAACAGGGTTCCTACAATGAGCAGTTCTTC. Its translation: CASSKQGSYNEQFF. This chain links TRBV27 with TRBJ2-1, with D maybe TRBD1 (6 bases). With 5 bases removed from V and 1 base from J, the gap between germline ends came to 9 bases. CDR3 length: 14 residues. The germline CDR1 and CDR2 sequences are MNHEY and SMNVEV (reference sequence).

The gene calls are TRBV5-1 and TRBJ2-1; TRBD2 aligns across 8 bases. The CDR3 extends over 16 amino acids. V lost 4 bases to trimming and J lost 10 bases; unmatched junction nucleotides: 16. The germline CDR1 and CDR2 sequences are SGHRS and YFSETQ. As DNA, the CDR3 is TGCGCCAGCAGCCACCTAGGACTAGCCGGAGTGAGGGAGCAGTTCTTC. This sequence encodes CASSHLGLAGVREQFF. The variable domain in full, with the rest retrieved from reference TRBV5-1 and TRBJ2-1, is KAGVTQTPRYLIKTRGQQVTLSCSPISGHRSVSWYQQTPGQGLQFLFEYFSETQRNKGNFPGRFSGRQFSNSRSEMNVSTLELGDSALYLCASSHLGLAGVREQFFGPGTRLTVL.